This TCR beta chain was retrieved from a study of blood T cells in healthy people across ages. Whole-study results and caveats: Estimated diversity across one million T cells was deemed an underestimate. Aged donors had fewer naive CD4+ cells and lower diversity than long-lived donors. Any conclusive comparison of naive versus antigen-experienced cells was prevented by using unsorted PBMCs.

The second PCR ran about 6 to 12 cycles with a sample-barcoded 5' primer and J-beta primers. A single record per CDR3 protein comes from TCRdb applying MiXCR to the 5' RACE reads. The repertoire consists of roughly 800,000 distinct CDR3 sequences, with around 36% occurring once and the leading ten covering 13%. CDR1 and CDR2 (germline): LNHDA, SQIVND (reference sequence). The CDR3 has 16 residues. V was clipped by 6 bases and J by 3 bases, with 17 bases between them. Turning to this clonotype: What it binds is unknown.

This chain connects TRBV19 to TRBJ2-2; D is perhaps TRBD1 or TRBD2 (7 bases each). This clonotype was sampled from a man younger than 30 in good health. What was sequenced was blood. CDR3 DNA: TGTGCCAGTAGCCCAAGGGAGGGGGCCTACACCGGGGAGCTGTTTTTT. This encodes CASSPREGAYTGELFF.